The entry below describes one TCR beta chain. These data originate in a study of blood T cell repertoires in COVID-19. Germline V gene data show CDR1 as MNHEY and CDR2 as SVGAGI. This CDR3 has 13 residues. TCRdb's copy holds only in-frame clones and misses some; the assay was immunoSEQ multiplex PCR. The table shows roughly 30,000 clones, with around 80% occurring only once. This TCR was recovered from a woman aged 55-70 years with acute or convalescent COVID-19. Input material: peripheral blood. The chain combines TRBV6-5 with TRBJ2-1; TRBD2 matches 11 bases. CDR3 coding DNA: TGTACTAGCGGGGGTGCCCGATACAATGAGCAGTTCTTC. Amino acids: CTSGGARYNEQFF.